This TCR beta chain stems from a study of yellow fever vaccine responses in identical twins. A single record per CDR3 protein comes from TCRdb applying MiXCR to the RT-PCR reads. Of roughly 36,000 distinct CDR3 sequences in the sample, about 63% were seen once. The CDR3 has 17 amino acids. Germline CDR1 reads KGHSH; CDR2 reads LQKENI. The V end lost 1 base, the J end lost 0 bases, and 15 bases lay between the germline ends. Source: T cells from blood (PBMCs), unsorted or a sorted subset (not recorded which), taken before or after yellow fever vaccination (not recorded which). V is TRBV18 and J is TRBJ1-1; weak D call: TRBD1 (6 bases). This TCR was sampled from a woman aged 18 to 35 who received the yellow fever vaccine. In nucleotides, the CDR3 is TGTGCCAGCTCACCACAGGGAACAGGGTTCATGAACACTGAAGCTTTCTTT. Protein sequence: CASSPQGTGFMNTEAFF. Full variable domain (missing parts from reference TRBV18 and TRBJ1-1): NAGVMQNPRHLVRRRGQEARLRCSPMKGHSHVYWYRQLPEEGLKFMVYLQKENIIDESGMPKERFSAEFPKEGPSILRIQQVVRGDSAAYFCASSPQGTGFMNTEAFFGQGTRLTVV.